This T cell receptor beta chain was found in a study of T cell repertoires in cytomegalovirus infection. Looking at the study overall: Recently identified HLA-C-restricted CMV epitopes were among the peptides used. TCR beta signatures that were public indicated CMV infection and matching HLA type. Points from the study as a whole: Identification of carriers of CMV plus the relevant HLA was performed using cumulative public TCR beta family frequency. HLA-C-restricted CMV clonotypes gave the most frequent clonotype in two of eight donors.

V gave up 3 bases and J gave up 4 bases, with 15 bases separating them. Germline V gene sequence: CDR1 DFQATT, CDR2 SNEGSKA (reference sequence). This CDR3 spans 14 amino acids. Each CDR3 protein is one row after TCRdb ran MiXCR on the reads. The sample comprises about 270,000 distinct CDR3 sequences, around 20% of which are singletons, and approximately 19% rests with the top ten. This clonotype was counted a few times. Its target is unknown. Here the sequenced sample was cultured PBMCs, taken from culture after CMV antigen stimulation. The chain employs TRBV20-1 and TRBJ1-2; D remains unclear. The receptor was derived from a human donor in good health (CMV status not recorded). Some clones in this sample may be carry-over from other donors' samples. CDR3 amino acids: CSARPLDSSYGYTF. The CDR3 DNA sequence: TGCAGTGCTAGGCCGTTGGATAGTTCCTATGGCTACACCTTC.